Presented here are 11 T cell receptor beta chains from one specimen sequenced in a study of human T cells and chemical hapten exposure. The sample's time point: patch test 1, 2 weeks after DPC sensitization. Stated treatment: therapeutic diphenylcyclopropenone sensitization with weekly scalp DPC. MiXCR, applied by TCRdb to the RACE reads, yields one record per CDR3 protein. The sample includes 95,000 to 130,000 distinct CDR3 sequences, 9% to 13% of them seen just once. The sequenced sample was whole blood, obtained in connection with sensitization to the hapten diphenylcyclopropenone (DPC). All receptors come from a woman in her forties or fifties with alopecia areata. Some clones in this sample may be carry-over from other donors' samples.

This clonotype occurred many times. Written as DNA, the CDR3 is TGTGCCAGCAGTTTAGGGGGGAATGAAGAGACCCAGTACTTC. This gives the protein CASSLGGNEETQYF. This chain links TRBV12-3 or TRBV12-4 with TRBJ2-5; D possibly uses TRBD1 or TRBD2 (5 bases each). Trimming took 1 base from V and 3 from J, leaving 9 bases between them. The CDR3 is 14 amino acids.

This clonotype was detected only a few times. The chain links TRBV27 to TRBJ2-1; tentatively, D is TRBD2 (6 bases). CDR1 and CDR2 from the germline V gene are MNHEY and SMNVEV (reference sequence). The V and J ends lost 1 base and 7 bases respectively, with 14 bases between them. The CDR3 covers 15 residues. The CDR3 DNA is TGTGCCAGCAGTTTATGGTACGGGGGAAGGAATGAGCAGTTCTTC. Translated: CASSLWYGGRNEQFF.

This clonotype was detected many times. This chain links TRBV20-1 with TRBJ2-2, with D perhaps TRBD1 (6 bases). The CDR3 extends over 16 amino acids. CDR1 and CDR2 from the germline V gene are DFQATT and SNEGSKA (reference sequence). The V and J ends lost 4 bases and 6 bases respectively, with 21 bases between them. The DNA of the CDR3 is TGCAGTGCTATCCCCGTGGGGGCGTTTCAATCCGGGGAGCTGTTTTTT. The encoded protein is CSAIPVGAFQSGELFF.

This clonotype was seen a few times. V is TRBV7-9 and J is TRBJ1-1, with unresolved D. The CDR3 length is 11 residues. The V end was cut by 3 bases, the J end by 6 bases, with 5 bases between. CDR1 and CDR2 (germline): SEHNR, FQNEAQ (reference sequence). The CDR3 spells CASSFAAEAFF. The DNA for the CDR3 is TGTGCCAGCAGCTTCGCCGCTGAAGCTTTCTTT.

The gene calls are TRBV20-1 and TRBJ1-2; D call uncertain. V shed 5 bases and J shed 4 bases, with 14 bases lying between them. The CDR3 extends over 13 amino acids. The germline gives CDR1 DFQATT, CDR2 SNEGSKA (reference sequence). The CDR3 loop reads CSARLDALYGYTF. CDR3 coding DNA: TGCAGTGCTCGTTTGGACGCACTCTATGGCTACACCTTC.

The chain employs TRBV20-1 and TRBJ1-6, with no clear D. V was trimmed by 3 bases and J by 7 bases, leaving 10 bases between them. Germline CDR1 reads DFQATT; CDR2 reads SNEGSKA (reference sequence). The CDR3 is 13 amino acids. Here the CDR3 DNA reads TGCAGTGCTAGGACCGAAGGGAATTCACCCCTCCACTTT. Its translation is CSARTEGNSPLHF.

This clonotype was seen many times. V gene TRBV29-1 combines with J gene TRBJ2-3; tentatively, D is TRBD1 or TRBD2 (5 bases each). Germline values: CDR1 SQVTM, CDR2 ANQGSEA. V lost 6 bases and J 4 bases, leaving 14 bases between the germline ends. This CDR3 spans 13 amino acids. CDR3 residues: CSVGTGTADTQYF. DNA for the CDR3: TGCAGCGTCGGTACCGGGACGGCAGATACGCAGTATTTT.

This clonotype was counted a few times. This rearrangement joins TRBV12-3 or TRBV12-4 to TRBJ2-3; no clear D. Deletions cut 3 bases from V and 6 bases from J, with 10 bases between. The CDR3 is 13 amino acids. The CDR3 protein is CASSFSGSDTQYF. The CDR3 DNA reads TGTGCCAGCAGTTTCAGTGGGTCCGATACGCAGTATTTT.

This clonotype was counted many times. The chain links TRBV12-3 or TRBV12-4 to TRBJ2-7, with 10 positions matching TRBD2. CDR3 size: 15 residues. The ends lost 1 base at V and 5 bases at J; junction bases unmatched: 5. The CDR3 reads CASSLVSGRAHEQYF. The CDR3 DNA reads TGTGCCAGCAGTTTAGTGAGCGGGAGGGCCCACGAGCAGTACTTC.

This clonotype appeared many times. V gene TRBV7-2 combines with J gene TRBJ2-1; the match to TRBD2 covers 7 bases. Germline V gene sequence: CDR1 SGHTA, CDR2 FQGNSA. V lost 6 bases and J lost 8; bases outside the gene matches: 10. The CDR3 covers 14 residues. CDR3 nucleotide sequence: TGTGCCAGCAGTATAGGGGCGGGAGAATATGAGCAGTTCTTC. Translation: CASSIGAGEYEQFF.

This chain connects TRBV6-5 to TRBJ2-5, with 7 nucleotides matching TRBD2. The CDR3 spans 17 residues. Trimming at V came to 1 base and at J to 5 bases, leaving 13 bases not matched to a gene. CDR1 and CDR2 (germline): MNHEY, SVGAGI. CDR3 residues: CASSYFPAERGGETQYF. For the CDR3, the DNA is TGTGCCAGCAGTTACTTCCCAGCAGAGCGGGGAGGCGAGACCCAGTACTTC.